This T cell receptor beta chain is drawn from a study of blood T cell repertoires in COVID-19. Background on the study: From the United States, Italy and Spain came samples of acute and convalescent COVID-19. Sample material is recorded as cDNA or gDNA derived from T cells, B-cell-depleted T cells, or PBMCs.

The CDR3 length is 13 residues. The germline V gene encodes CDR1 MNHEY and CDR2 SVGAGI. J lost 5 bases, V lost 6 bases, and 5 bases had no gene match. How the authors handled the data: Cell counts per sample came from amplifying reference gene primers. Produced via immunoSEQ multiplex PCR; TCRdb's table is partial and in-frame only. V, J and clone size are taken as reported in that table, and D and trimming were inferred from the DNA itself. The sample contains 200,000 to 300,000 clones, 70% to 90% of which appear only once. The chain combines TRBV6-5 with TRBJ2-5; 8 bases line up with TRBD1. This receptor was identified in a man over 45 with acute or convalescent COVID-19. The sequencing sample was made of peripheral blood. CDR3 in amino acids: CASRRTGWETQYF. CDR3 coding DNA: TGTGCCAGCAGGAGGACAGGGTGGGAGACCCAGTACTTC.